Presented here are 5 T cell receptor beta chains from one specimen sequenced in a study of regulatory T cells in long-lasting Graves disease. Construction of TCR beta libraries relied on iRepertoire HTBI primers and on Arm-PCR targeting CDR3 regions. TCRdb reprocessed the multiplex PCR reads via MiXCR and lists one record per CDR3 protein. The top ten hold about 7.8% of the sample, which has approximately 400,000 distinct CDR3 sequences, approximately 16% seen once. Time point of the sample: newly diagnosed GD, antithyroid drugs for less than 3 months. The TCR library was made from RNA that had been extracted from PBMCs in TRIzol. This same sample was also part of a study on T cells in Graves' hyperthyroidism and ophthalmopathy.

The material was peripheral blood mononuclear cells (PBMCs), obtained at new diagnosis, from a patient treated with antithyroid drugs. Receptors were obtained from a woman aged 40 to 50 with Graves disease.

In regard to this clonotype: One base away lies a much larger clone, so this may be a sequencing read error. The V gene is TRBV24-1, the J gene TRBJ2-5; D tentatively reads TRBD1 or TRBD2 (5 bases each). The germline V and J ends were trimmed by 8 bases and 11 bases, with 23 bases remaining between them. The germline gives CDR1 KGHDR, CDR2 SFDVKD. The CDR3 covers 14 residues. CDR3 amino acids: CATTRRTIGNEQYF. In nucleotides, the CDR3 is TGTGCCACCACCAGACGGACAATCGGGAATGAGCAGTACTTC.

This clonotype was counted many times. This sequence joins TRBV18 and TRBJ2-3, with 10 bases fitting TRBD1. J gave up 5 bases and V 3 bases, and 2 bases lay outside the gene matches. The germline V gene encodes CDR1 KGHSH and CDR2 LQKENI. CDR3 length equals 14 residues. As DNA, the CDR3 is TGTGCCAGCTCACCGACAGGGGGCCTAGATACGCAGTATTTT. Translating gives CASSPTGGLDTQYF.

The chain uses TRBV2 and TRBJ2-1; D is unresolved. The J call may not be correct, given that the DNA end is closer to TRBJ2-3. CDR3 size: 11 residues. Germline V gene data show CDR1 as SNHLY and CDR2 as FYNNEI. The CDR3 loop reads CASSEVGTQYF. CDR3 nucleotide sequence: TGTGCCAGCAGTGAGGTAGGTACGCAGTATTTT.

V gene TRBV6-2 or TRBV6-3 combines with J gene TRBJ2-7, with a weak D call TRBD2 (5 bases). The CDR3 totals 14 residues. CDR1 is MNHEY, CDR2 SVGEGT, per germline. Between the trimmed V and J ends, which lost 4 bases and 5 bases, there was a span of 15 bases. The CDR3 DNA sequence: TGTGCCAGCAGTTCATCGTGGGCCGGGGACGAGCAGTACTTC. Amino acids: CASSSSWAGDEQYF.

The chain links TRBV19 to TRBJ2-7; D perhaps matches TRBD2 (6 bases). The V gene lost 10 bases and the J gene lost 0 bases, with 16 bases spanning the gap. Germline CDR1 LNHDA, CDR2 SQIVND (reference sequence). This CDR3 has 14 residues. The CDR3 DNA reads as TGTGCCACCCGCCGGGACTGGAGCTCCTACGAGCAGTACTTC. Translating it yields CATRRDWSSYEQYF.